This is a list of T cell receptor beta chains from one sample in a study of T cell responses to AZD1222 COVID-19 vaccine. Clones were sequenced by immunoSEQ multiplex PCR, and TCRdb holds only the in-frame ones, with some missing. The sample consists of 40,000 to 45,000 clones, around three quarters of them appearing once. This specimen consisted of peripheral blood, obtained 28 days after the second dose of the MenACWY control vaccine. These receptors all come from an adult who received the MenACWY meningococcal vaccine as a control. Both conserved end residues are part of each CDR3. Fields, in order: J gene, D gene, V gene, clone size, CDR3 DNA, CDR3 protein. A D gene is named only where the DNA matches it firmly. The size field is filled for only some rows; it gives once, few, many or a size class.

J gene: TRBJ1-5; D gene: NA; V gene: TRBV6-5; clone size: NA; CDR3 DNA: TGTGCCAGCATCGATGGCGGCAATCAGCCCCAGCATTTT; CDR3 protein: CASIDGGNQPQHF
J gene: TRBJ2-7; D gene: NA; V gene: TRBV11-1; clone size: NA; CDR3 DNA: TGTGCCAGCAGCTTCCAGAGCGAGCAGTACTTC; CDR3 protein: CASSFQSEQYF
J gene: TRBJ1-5; D gene: TRBD1; V gene: TRBV18; clone size: NA; CDR3 DNA: TGTGCCAGCTCACCACCAAGGACAGGGCGCAATCAGCCCCAGCATTTT; CDR3 protein: CASSPPRTGRNQPQHF
J gene: TRBJ1-5; D gene: NA; V gene: TRBV10-1; clone size: NA; CDR3 DNA: TGCGCCAGCAGTGACCCTGGACAGAATCAGCCCCAGCATTTT; CDR3 protein: CASSDPGQNQPQHF
J gene: TRBJ1-5; D gene: NA; V gene: TRBV10-3; clone size: NA; CDR3 DNA: TGTGCCATCAGTGAGTCTTATAGCAATCAGCCCCAGCATTTT; CDR3 protein: CAISESYSNQPQHF
J gene: TRBJ2-3; D gene: NA; V gene: TRBV7-2; clone size: once; CDR3 DNA: TGTGCCAGCAGCTTAGGGGGGACGGGTAGCACAGATACGCAGTATTTT; CDR3 protein: CASSLGGTGSTDTQYF
J gene: TRBJ2-7; D gene: NA; V gene: TRBV5-6; clone size: few; CDR3 DNA: TGTGCCAGCAGCTTGACAGGGTACAACGAGCAGTACTTC; CDR3 protein: CASSLTGYNEQYF
J gene: TRBJ1-1; D gene: NA; V gene: TRBV10-1; clone size: NA; CDR3 DNA: TGCGCCAGCAGTGAAACCAGGGCGAACACTGAAGCTTTCTTT; CDR3 protein: CASSETRANTEAFF
J gene: TRBJ1-1; D gene: NA; V gene: TRBV6-2/TRBV6-3; clone size: few; CDR3 DNA: TGTGCCAGCAGTTTACCCCAGGGAGGTAGCACTGAAGCTTTCTTT; CDR3 protein: CASSLPQGGSTEAFF
J gene: TRBJ2-1; D gene: TRBD2; V gene: TRBV12-5; clone size: NA; CDR3 DNA: TGTGCTAGTGGTTTGGGGACTAGCGGGACCAATGAGCAGTTCTTC; CDR3 protein: CASGLGTSGTNEQFF
J gene: TRBJ1-6; D gene: NA; V gene: TRBV29-1; clone size: NA; CDR3 DNA: TGCAGCGTACGGGAGTCCCTGAATTCACCCCTCCACTTT; CDR3 protein: CSVRESLNSPLHF
J gene: TRBJ2-5; D gene: TRBD2; V gene: TRBV9; clone size: NA; CDR3 DNA: TGTGCCAGCAGCGTAGCTCAAGCGGGGGCGGGGACCCAGTACTTC; CDR3 protein: CASSVAQAGAGTQYF
J gene: TRBJ2-3; D gene: TRBD2; V gene: TRBV3-1/TRBV3-2; clone size: once; CDR3 DNA: TGTGCCAGCAGCCAAGGAATCAGGGGGATGAACCTGGGACTAGCGGGAGAAGGTGATACGCAGTATTTT; CDR3 protein: CASSQGIRGMNLGLAGEGDTQYF
J gene: TRBJ2-5; D gene: NA; V gene: TRBV7-2; clone size: many; CDR3 DNA: TGTGCCCTCAAGCCGGCGGGCGAGACCCAGTACTTC; CDR3 protein: CALKPAGETQYF
J gene: TRBJ2-5; D gene: NA; V gene: TRBV27; clone size: NA; CDR3 DNA: TGTGCCAGCAGTAAGTCCCAGGGGACGTCGTATTCAGAGACCCAGTACTTC; CDR3 protein: CASSKSQGTSYSETQYF
J gene: TRBJ2-2; D gene: NA; V gene: TRBV5-1; clone size: few; CDR3 DNA: TGCGCCAGCAGCGCCGGACAGGCGGGGACCGGGGAGCTGTTTTTT; CDR3 protein: CASSAGQAGTGELFF
J gene: TRBJ2-5; D gene: NA; V gene: TRBV27; clone size: NA; CDR3 DNA: TGTGCCAGCCAAGATGGCAACCAAGAGACCCAGTACTTC; CDR3 protein: CASQDGNQETQYF
J gene: TRBJ2-2; D gene: NA; V gene: TRBV11-3; clone size: NA; CDR3 DNA: TGTGCCAGCAGCTCCCGCGGCGGGGAGCTGTTTTTT; CDR3 protein: CASSSRGGELFF
J gene: TRBJ1-5; D gene: TRBD1; V gene: TRBV6-5; clone size: NA; CDR3 DNA: TGTGCCAGCAGTCTCAGGGGGGAACTACTCCAGCCCCAGCATTTT; CDR3 protein: CASSLRGELLQPQHF
J gene: TRBJ1-2; D gene: NA; V gene: TRBV2; clone size: NA; CDR3 DNA: TGTGCCAGCCGAGTCTATGGCTACACCTTC; CDR3 protein: CASRVYGYTF
J gene: TRBJ2-3; D gene: NA; V gene: TRBV7-2; clone size: NA; CDR3 DNA: TGTGCCAGCAGCCTACACACTTCGCCAGATACGCAGTATTTT; CDR3 protein: CASSLHTSPDTQYF
J gene: TRBJ2-5; D gene: NA; V gene: TRBV4-1; clone size: NA; CDR3 DNA: TGCGCCAGCAGCCCGGGCGGGGCGGCACAAGAGACCCAGTACTTC; CDR3 protein: CASSPGGAAQETQYF
J gene: TRBJ1-1; D gene: NA; V gene: TRBV9; clone size: NA; CDR3 DNA: TGTGCCAGCAGCGTCGACATGGCGGGCACTGAAGCTTTCTTT; CDR3 protein: CASSVDMAGTEAFF
J gene: TRBJ2-1; D gene: TRBD2; V gene: TRBV3-1/TRBV3-2; clone size: NA; CDR3 DNA: TGTGCCAGCAGCCATAGCGGGGGGGCTCCCAATGAGCAGTTCTTC; CDR3 protein: CASSHSGGAPNEQFF
J gene: TRBJ1-6; D gene: TRBD1; V gene: TRBV5-1; clone size: NA; CDR3 DNA: TGCGCCAGCAGTGGGACAGGGCCCCCTACTAATTCACCCCTCCACTTT; CDR3 protein: CASSGTGPPTNSPLHF
J gene: TRBJ1-4; D gene: NA; V gene: TRBV30; clone size: few; CDR3 DNA: TGTGCCTTTGTGGGGGCCCTAAGAGAAAAACTGTTTTTT; CDR3 protein: CAFVGALREKLFF
J gene: TRBJ1-3; D gene: NA; V gene: TRBV6-5; clone size: medium-sized; CDR3 DNA: TGTGCCAGCATGTCTGAGGGAAAGCGGAACACCATATATTTT; CDR3 protein: CASMSEGKRNTIYF
J gene: TRBJ2-6; D gene: NA; V gene: TRBV11-2; clone size: NA; CDR3 DNA: TGTGCCAGCAGCTTTAGAGCCGGGGCCAACGTCCTGACTTTC; CDR3 protein: CASSFRAGANVLTF
J gene: TRBJ2-1; D gene: NA; V gene: TRBV10-2; clone size: NA; CDR3 DNA: TGCGCCAGCAGTGACGGGCTAGCGCATGGGAAGGGGCACAATGAGCAGTTCTTC; CDR3 protein: CASSDGLAHGKGHNEQFF
J gene: TRBJ2-1; D gene: TRBD1; V gene: TRBV11-3; clone size: once; CDR3 DNA: TGTGCCAGCAGTTTCTCCCGGGGGGACAGGGGAACCAATGAGCAGTTCTTC; CDR3 protein: CASSFSRGDRGTNEQFF
J gene: TRBJ1-1; D gene: NA; V gene: TRBV3-1/TRBV3-2; clone size: NA; CDR3 DNA: TGTGCCAGCAGCCAAGATGCGGCCCCGGGCACTGAAGCTTTCTTT; CDR3 protein: CASSQDAAPGTEAFF
J gene: TRBJ2-3; D gene: NA; V gene: TRBV19; clone size: NA; CDR3 DNA: TGTGCCAGTAGTATTGATATTAGCACAGATACGCAGTATTTT; CDR3 protein: CASSIDISTDTQYF
J gene: TRBJ1-1; D gene: NA; V gene: TRBV5-6; clone size: NA; CDR3 DNA: TGTGCCAGCAGCTTGGCCGGAGGGGGAGAGGCTTTCTTT; CDR3 protein: CASSLAGGGEAFF
J gene: TRBJ1-2; D gene: NA; V gene: TRBV4-2; clone size: NA; CDR3 DNA: TGTGCCAGCAGCCAAGACACAGACTATGGCTACACCTTC; CDR3 protein: CASSQDTDYGYTF
J gene: TRBJ2-7; D gene: TRBD2; V gene: TRBV5-1; clone size: NA; CDR3 DNA: TGCGCCAGCAGCTTACTAGCGGGACCCTCCTACGAGCAGTACTTC; CDR3 protein: CASSLLAGPSYEQYF
J gene: TRBJ2-7; D gene: TRBD1; V gene: TRBV6-5; clone size: NA; CDR3 DNA: TGTGCCAGCAGACCCGCCGGGACAGGGGTCTACGAGCAGTACTTC; CDR3 protein: CASRPAGTGVYEQYF
J gene: TRBJ1-5; D gene: TRBD1; V gene: TRBV3-1/TRBV3-2; clone size: NA; CDR3 DNA: TGTGCCAGCAGCCTAGGACAGGTTAGCAATCAGCCCCAGCATTTT; CDR3 protein: CASSLGQVSNQPQHF
J gene: TRBJ1-6; D gene: NA; V gene: TRBV14; clone size: NA; CDR3 DNA: TGTGCCAGCAGCCCAAGTATTAATTCACCCCTCCACTTT; CDR3 protein: CASSPSINSPLHF
J gene: TRBJ1-5; D gene: NA; V gene: TRBV3-1/TRBV3-2; clone size: NA; CDR3 DNA: TGTGCCAGCGGTAATCAGGGAGTGGGCAATCAGCCCCAGCATTTT; CDR3 protein: CASGNQGVGNQPQHF
J gene: TRBJ1-5; D gene: NA; V gene: TRBV27; clone size: few; CDR3 DNA: TGTGCCAGCAGTCTGGACGGTAGCGGTCAGCCCCAGCATTTT; CDR3 protein: CASSLDGSGQPQHF
J gene: TRBJ2-3; D gene: NA; V gene: TRBV5-6; clone size: NA; CDR3 DNA: TGTGCCAGCAGCCCCGTTTGGACGATTACACAGTCAGATACGCAGTATTTT; CDR3 protein: CASSPVWTITQSDTQYF
J gene: TRBJ1-1; D gene: NA; V gene: TRBV3-1/TRBV3-2; clone size: NA; CDR3 DNA: TGTGCCAGCAGCCAACCAGGGAGGGCTGAAGCTTTCTTT; CDR3 protein: CASSQPGRAEAFF
J gene: TRBJ1-5; D gene: NA; V gene: TRBV19; clone size: NA; CDR3 DNA: TGTGCCAGTGGAGACTTCTCGTCCCAGCATTTT; CDR3 protein: CASGDFSSQHF
J gene: TRBJ1-3; D gene: NA; V gene: TRBV29-1; clone size: NA; CDR3 DNA: TGCAGCGTTGCTTTCATGCTTGGAAACACCATATATTTT; CDR3 protein: CSVAFMLGNTIYF